The subject of this entry is one T cell receptor beta chain. Its antigen remains unknown. Time point here: patch test 3, about 24 weeks after DPC sensitization. Noted treatment: therapeutic diphenylcyclopropenone sensitization with weekly scalp DPC. The study drew its donors from alopecia patients who were 18 to 70 years old and suitable for DPC. Trimming took 3 bases from V and 0 from J, leaving 10 bases between them. The CDR3 length is 15 residues. Germline CDR1 reads MNHEY; CDR2 reads SVGEGT. The sample belongs to a study of human T cells and chemical hapten exposure. Study-level background: Patch tests delivered 0.01% DPC to the upper back and were evaluated at 6 days. Study observations and caveats: PT1 expanded TCR numbers rose with patch test score. The study found that DPC sensitization did not change TCRs above 1 in 1000 frequency.

One entry per CDR3 protein results from TCRdb running MiXCR on the RACE reads. The data hold 70,000 or so distinct CDR3 sequences, with approximately 12% observed a single time. This sample comprised whole blood, obtained in connection with sensitization to the hapten diphenylcyclopropenone (DPC). This TCR was sampled from a woman aged 45-59 years with alopecia areata. Some clones in this sample may be carry-over from other donors' samples. The chain links TRBV6-2 or TRBV6-3 to TRBJ2-3; either TRBD1 or TRBD2 may fit D (5 bases each). The DNA of the CDR3 is TGTGCCAGCAGTTATCACCGGGACAGCACAGATACGCAGTATTTT. It encodes CASSYHRDSTDTQYF.